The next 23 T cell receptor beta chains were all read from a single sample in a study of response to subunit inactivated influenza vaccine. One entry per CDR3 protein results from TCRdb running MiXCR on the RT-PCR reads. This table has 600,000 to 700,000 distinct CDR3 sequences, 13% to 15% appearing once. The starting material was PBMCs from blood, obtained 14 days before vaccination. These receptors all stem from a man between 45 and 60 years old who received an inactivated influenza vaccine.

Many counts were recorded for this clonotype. This CDR3 is CASSQDLDTDTQYF. CDR3 bases: TGCGCCAGCAGCCAAGACCTGGACACAGATACGCAGTATTTT. The chain links TRBV4-3 to TRBJ2-3; the D is unclear. This CDR3 has 14 residues. CDR1 and CDR2 from the germline V gene are LGHNA and YSLEER. Trimming cost V 0 bases and J 2 bases, with 6 bases left between them.

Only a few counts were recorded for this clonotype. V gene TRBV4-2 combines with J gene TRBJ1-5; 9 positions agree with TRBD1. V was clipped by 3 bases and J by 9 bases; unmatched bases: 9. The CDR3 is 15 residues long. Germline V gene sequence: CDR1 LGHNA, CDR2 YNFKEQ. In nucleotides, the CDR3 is TGTGCCAGCAGCCAGGAGGGACAGGGAGTTGGGCCCCAGCATTTT. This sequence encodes CASSQEGQGVGPQHF.

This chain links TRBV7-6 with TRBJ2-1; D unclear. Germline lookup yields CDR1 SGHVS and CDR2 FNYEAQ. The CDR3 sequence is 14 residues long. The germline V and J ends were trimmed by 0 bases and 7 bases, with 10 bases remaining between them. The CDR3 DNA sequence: TGTGCCAGCAGCTTAGCTGGTAGTAAGAATGAGCAGTTCTTC. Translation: CASSLAGSKNEQFF.

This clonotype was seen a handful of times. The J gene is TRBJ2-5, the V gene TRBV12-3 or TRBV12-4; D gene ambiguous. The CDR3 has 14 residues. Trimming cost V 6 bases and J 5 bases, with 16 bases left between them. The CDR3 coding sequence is TGTGCCAGCAGGGGAACTCGGTCCGATGAGACCCAGTACTTC. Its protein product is CASRGTRSDETQYF.

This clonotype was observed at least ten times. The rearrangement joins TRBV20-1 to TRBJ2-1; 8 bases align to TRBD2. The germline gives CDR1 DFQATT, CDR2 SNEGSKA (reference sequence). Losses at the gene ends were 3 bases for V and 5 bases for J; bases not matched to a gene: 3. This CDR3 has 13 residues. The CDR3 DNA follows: TGCAGTGCTAGCGGGGGGGCTAACAATGAGCAGTTCTTC. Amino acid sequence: CSASGGANNEQFF.

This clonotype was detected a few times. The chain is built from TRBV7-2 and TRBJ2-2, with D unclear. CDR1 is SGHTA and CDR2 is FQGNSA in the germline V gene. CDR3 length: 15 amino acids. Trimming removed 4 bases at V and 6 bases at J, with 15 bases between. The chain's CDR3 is CASSSTTLLAGELFF. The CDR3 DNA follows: TGTGCCAGCAGCTCTACGACGCTTTTGGCCGGGGAGCTGTTTTTT.

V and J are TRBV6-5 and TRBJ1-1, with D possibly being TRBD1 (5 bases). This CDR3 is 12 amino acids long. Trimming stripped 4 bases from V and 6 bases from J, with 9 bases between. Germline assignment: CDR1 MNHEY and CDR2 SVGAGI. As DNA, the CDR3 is TGTGCCAGCAGTTCACAGGTGGCTGAAGCTTTCTTT. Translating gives CASSSQVAEAFF.

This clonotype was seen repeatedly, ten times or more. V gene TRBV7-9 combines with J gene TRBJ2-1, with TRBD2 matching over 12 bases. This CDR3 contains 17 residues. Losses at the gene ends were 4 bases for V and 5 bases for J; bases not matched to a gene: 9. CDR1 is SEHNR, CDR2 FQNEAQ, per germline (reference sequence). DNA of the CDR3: TGTGCCAGCAGCTCCCGACTAGCGGGAGACAAGAACAATGAGCAGTTCTTC. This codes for CASSSRLAGDKNNEQFF.

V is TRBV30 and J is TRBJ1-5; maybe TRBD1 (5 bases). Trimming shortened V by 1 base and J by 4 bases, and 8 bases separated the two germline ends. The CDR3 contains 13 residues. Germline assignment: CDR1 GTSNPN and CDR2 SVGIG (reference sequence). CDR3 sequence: CAWSGAGNQPQHF. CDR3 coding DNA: TGTGCCTGGAGTGGGGCAGGGAATCAGCCCCAGCATTTT. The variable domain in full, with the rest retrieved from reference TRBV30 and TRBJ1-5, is SQTIHQWPATLVQPVGSPLSLECTVEGTSNPNLYWYRQAAGRGLQLLFYSVGIGQISSEVPQNLSASRPQDRQFILSSKKLLLSDSGFYLCAWSGAGNQPQHFGDGTRLSIL.

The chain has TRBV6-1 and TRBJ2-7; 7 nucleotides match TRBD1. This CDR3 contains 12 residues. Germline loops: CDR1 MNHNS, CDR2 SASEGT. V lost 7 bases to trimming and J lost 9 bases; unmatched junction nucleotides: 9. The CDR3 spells CASKTGDVVQYF. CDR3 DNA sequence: TGTGCCAGCAAAACAGGGGATGTCGTGCAGTACTTC.

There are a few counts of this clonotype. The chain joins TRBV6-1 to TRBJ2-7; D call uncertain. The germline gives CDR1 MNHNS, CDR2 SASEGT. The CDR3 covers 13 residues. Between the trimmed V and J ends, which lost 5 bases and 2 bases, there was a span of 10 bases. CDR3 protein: CASSKLGAYEQYF. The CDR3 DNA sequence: TGTGCCAGCAGTAAGCTGGGCGCCTACGAGCAGTACTTC.

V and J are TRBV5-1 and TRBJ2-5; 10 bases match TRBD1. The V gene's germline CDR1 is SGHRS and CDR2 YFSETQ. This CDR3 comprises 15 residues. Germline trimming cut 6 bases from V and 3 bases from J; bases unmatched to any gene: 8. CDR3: CASTRTGQGKETQYF. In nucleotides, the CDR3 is TGCGCCAGCACCCGTACGGGACAGGGGAAAGAGACCCAGTACTTC.

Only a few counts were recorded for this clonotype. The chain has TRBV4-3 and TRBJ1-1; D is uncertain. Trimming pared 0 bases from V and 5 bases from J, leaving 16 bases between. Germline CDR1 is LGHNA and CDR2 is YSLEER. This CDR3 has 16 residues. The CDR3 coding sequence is TGCGCCAGCAGCCAAGAATATGCGGGAGGGCGGACTGAAGCTTTCTTT. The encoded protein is CASSQEYAGGRTEAFF.

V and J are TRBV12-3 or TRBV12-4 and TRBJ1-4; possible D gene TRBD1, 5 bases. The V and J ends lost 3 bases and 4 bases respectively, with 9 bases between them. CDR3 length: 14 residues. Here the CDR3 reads CASSFAGRNEKLFF. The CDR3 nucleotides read TGTGCCAGCAGTTTCGCAGGGCGTAATGAAAAACTGTTTTTT.

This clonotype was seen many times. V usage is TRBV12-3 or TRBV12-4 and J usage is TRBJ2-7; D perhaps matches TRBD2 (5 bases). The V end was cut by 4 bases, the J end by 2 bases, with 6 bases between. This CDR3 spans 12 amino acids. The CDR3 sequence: CASSYGTYEQYF. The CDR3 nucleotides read TGTGCCAGCAGTTACGGGACCTACGAGCAGTACTTC.

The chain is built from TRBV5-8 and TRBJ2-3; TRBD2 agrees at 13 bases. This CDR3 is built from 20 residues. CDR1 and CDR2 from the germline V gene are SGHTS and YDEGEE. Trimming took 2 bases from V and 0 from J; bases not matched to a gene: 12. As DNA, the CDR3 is TGTGCCAGCAGCTTTACCGGGACTAGCGGGAAACTAGCTAGCACAGATACGCAGTATTTT. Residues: CASSFTGTSGKLASTDTQYF.

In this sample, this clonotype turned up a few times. DNA of the CDR3: TGTGCCAGCAGCCAAGCACAGATTATTTCAGATACGCAGTATTTT. Translated, it gives CASSQAQIISDTQYF. V and J are TRBV3-1 and TRBJ2-3; D unresolved. Germline V gene lookup returns CDR1 LGHDT and CDR2 YNNKEL (reference sequence). Trimming left V 1 base short and J 4 bases short, with 12 bases between. The CDR3 has 15 amino acids.

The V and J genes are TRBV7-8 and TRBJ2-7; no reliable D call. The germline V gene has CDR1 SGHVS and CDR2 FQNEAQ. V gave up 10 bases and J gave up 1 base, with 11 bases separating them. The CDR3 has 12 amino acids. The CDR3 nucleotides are TGTGCCACCTCGCGCCTGTCCTACGAGCAGTACTTC. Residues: CATSRLSYEQYF.

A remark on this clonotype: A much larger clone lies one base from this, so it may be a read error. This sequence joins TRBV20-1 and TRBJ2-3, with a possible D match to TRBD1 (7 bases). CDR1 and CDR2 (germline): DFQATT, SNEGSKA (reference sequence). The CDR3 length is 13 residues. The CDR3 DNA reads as TGCAGTGCTAGAGCCCGGGGGACAGATTCGCAGTATTTT. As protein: CSARARGTDSQYF.

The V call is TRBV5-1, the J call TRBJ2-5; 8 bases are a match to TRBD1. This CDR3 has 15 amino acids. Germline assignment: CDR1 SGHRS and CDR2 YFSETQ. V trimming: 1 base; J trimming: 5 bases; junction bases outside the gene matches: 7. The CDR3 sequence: CASSLTAGGGETQYF. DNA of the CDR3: TGCGCCAGCAGCTTGACTGCAGGGGGCGGCGAGACCCAGTACTTC.

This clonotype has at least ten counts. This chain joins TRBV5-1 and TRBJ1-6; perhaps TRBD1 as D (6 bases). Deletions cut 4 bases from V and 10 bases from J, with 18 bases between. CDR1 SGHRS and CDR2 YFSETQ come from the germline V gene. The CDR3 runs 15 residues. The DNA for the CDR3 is TGCGCCAGCAGCACCTTACAGGGACTGGGATCACCCCTCCACTTT. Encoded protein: CASSTLQGLGSPLHF.

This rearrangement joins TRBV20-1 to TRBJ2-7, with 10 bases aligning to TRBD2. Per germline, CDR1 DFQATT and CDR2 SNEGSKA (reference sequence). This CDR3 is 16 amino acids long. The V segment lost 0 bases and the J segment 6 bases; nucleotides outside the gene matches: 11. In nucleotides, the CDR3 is TGCAGTGCTAGAGATCTGTTAGCGGGAGGATCAGGCGAGCAGTACTTC. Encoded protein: CSARDLLAGGSGEQYF.

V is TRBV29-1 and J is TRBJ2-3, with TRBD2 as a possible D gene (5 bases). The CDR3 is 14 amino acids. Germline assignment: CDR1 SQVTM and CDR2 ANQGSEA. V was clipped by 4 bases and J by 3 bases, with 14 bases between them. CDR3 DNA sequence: TGCAGCGTTGTTGGGGAGAGGGAGACAGATACGCAGTATTTT. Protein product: CSVVGERETDTQYF.